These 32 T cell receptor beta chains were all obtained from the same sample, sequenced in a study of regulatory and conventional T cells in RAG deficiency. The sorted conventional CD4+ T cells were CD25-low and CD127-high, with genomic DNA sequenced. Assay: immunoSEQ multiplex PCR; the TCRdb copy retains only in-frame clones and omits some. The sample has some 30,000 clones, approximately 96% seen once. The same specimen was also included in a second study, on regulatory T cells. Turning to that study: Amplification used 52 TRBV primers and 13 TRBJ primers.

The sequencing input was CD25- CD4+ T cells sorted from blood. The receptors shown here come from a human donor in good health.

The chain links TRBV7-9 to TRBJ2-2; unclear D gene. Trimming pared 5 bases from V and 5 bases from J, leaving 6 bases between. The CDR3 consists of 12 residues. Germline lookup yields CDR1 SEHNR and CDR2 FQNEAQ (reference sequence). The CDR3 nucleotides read TGTGCCAGCAGCAAACATACCGGGGAGCTGTTTTTT. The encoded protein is CASSKHTGELFF.

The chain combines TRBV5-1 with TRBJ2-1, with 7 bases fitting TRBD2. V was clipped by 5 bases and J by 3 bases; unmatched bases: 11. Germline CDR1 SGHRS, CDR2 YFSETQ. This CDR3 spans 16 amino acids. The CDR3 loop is CASSPRREVFYNEQFF. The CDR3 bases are TGCGCCAGCAGTCCTCGACGGGAGGTATTCTACAATGAGCAGTTCTTC.

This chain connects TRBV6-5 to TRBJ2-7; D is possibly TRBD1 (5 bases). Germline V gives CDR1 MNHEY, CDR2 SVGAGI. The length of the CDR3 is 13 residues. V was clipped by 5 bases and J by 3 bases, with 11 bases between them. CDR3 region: CASSRRQYYEQYF. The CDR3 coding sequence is TGTGCCAGCAGTCGGAGACAGTACTACGAGCAGTACTTC.

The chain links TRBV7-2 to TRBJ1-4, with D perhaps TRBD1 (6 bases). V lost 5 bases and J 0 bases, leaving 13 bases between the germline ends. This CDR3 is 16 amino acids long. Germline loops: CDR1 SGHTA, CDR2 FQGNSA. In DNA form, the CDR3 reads TGTGCCAGCAGCCGGGGGGCCGGAGCAACTAATGAAAAACTGTTTTTT. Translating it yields CASSRGAGATNEKLFF.

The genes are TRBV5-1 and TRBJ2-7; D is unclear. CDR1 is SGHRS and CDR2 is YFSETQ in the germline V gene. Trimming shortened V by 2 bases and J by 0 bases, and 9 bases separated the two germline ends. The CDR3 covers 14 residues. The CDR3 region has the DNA TGCGCCAGCAGCTTCGAACAGAGCTCCTACGAGCAGTACTTC. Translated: CASSFEQSSYEQYF.

The CDR3 here is CASRDRDTNEKLFF. The CDR3 nucleotides are TGTGCCAGCCGGGACAGGGATACTAATGAAAAACTGTTTTTT. The chain uses TRBV7-9 and TRBJ1-4, with 9 positions matching TRBD1. Germline loops: CDR1 SEHNR, CDR2 FQNEAQ (reference sequence). The CDR3 extends over 14 amino acids. J lost 2 bases, V lost 8 bases, and 3 bases had no gene match. Filled out from reference TRBV7-9 and TRBJ1-4, the complete variable domain reads DTGVSQNPRHKITKRGQNVTFRCDPISEHNRLYWYRQTLGQGPEFLTYFQNEAQLEKSRLLSDRFSAERPKGSFSTLEIQRTEQGDSAMYLCASRDRDTNEKLFFGSGTQLSVL.

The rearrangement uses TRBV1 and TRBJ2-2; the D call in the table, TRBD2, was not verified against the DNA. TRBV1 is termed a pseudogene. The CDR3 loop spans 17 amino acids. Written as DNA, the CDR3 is TGCACCAGCAGCCAAGCTCTAGGAGGGACCAACACCGGGGAGCTGTTTTTT. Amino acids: CTSSQALGGTNTGELFF.

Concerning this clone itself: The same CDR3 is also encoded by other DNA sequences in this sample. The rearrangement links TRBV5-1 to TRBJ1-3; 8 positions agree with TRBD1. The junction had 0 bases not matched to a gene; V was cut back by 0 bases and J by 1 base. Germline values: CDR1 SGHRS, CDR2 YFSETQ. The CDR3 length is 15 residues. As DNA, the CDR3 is TGCGCCAGCAGCTTGGACAGGGGGTCTGGAAACACCATATATTTT. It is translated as CASSLDRGSGNTIYF.

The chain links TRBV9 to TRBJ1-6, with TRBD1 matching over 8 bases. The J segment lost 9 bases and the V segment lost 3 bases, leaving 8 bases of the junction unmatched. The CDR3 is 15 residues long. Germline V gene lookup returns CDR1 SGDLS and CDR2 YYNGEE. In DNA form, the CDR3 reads TGTGCCAGCAGCGAAAGACAGGGGTTAGGTTCACCCCTCCACTTT. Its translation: CASSERQGLGSPLHF.

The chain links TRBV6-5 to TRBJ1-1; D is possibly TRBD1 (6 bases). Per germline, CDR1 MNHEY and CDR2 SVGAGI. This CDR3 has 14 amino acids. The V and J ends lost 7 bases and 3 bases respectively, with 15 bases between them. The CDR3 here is CASTGGGGHTEAFF. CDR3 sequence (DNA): TGTGCCAGCACCGGCGGGGGCGGCCACACTGAAGCTTTCTTT.

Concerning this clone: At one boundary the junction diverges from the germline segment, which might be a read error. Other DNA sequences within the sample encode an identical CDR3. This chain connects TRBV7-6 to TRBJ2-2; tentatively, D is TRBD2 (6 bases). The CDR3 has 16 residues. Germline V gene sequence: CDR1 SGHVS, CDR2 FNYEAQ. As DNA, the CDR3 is TGCGCCAGCAGCTTATTCTCAGCGGGCGTCACCGGGGAGCTGTTTTTT. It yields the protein CASSLFSAGVTGELFF.

In DNA, the CDR3 is TGCAGCGCGCGTGATGGGACTAGCGGGTTACCTAGCACAGATACGCAGTATTTT. Translated, it gives CSARDGTSGLPSTDTQYF. The genes are TRBV29-1 and TRBJ2-3; the match to TRBD2 covers 12 bases. Trimming removed 7 bases from V and 0 bases from J; junction bases left unmatched: 14. Germline V lookup: CDR1 SQVTM, CDR2 ANQGSEA. The CDR3 contains 18 residues.

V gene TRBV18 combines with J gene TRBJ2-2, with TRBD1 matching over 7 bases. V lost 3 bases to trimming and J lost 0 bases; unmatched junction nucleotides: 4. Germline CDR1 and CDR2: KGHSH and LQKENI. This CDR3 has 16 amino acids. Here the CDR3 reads CASSPGQPANTGELFF. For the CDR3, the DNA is TGTGCCAGCTCACCGGGACAGCCGGCGAACACCGGGGAGCTGTTTTTT. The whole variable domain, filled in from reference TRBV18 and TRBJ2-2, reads NAGVMQNPRHLVRRRGQEARLRCSPMKGHSHVYWYRQLPEEGLKFMVYLQKENIIDESGMPKERFSAEFPKEGPSILRIQQVVRGDSAAYFCASSPGQPANTGELFFGEGSRLTVL.

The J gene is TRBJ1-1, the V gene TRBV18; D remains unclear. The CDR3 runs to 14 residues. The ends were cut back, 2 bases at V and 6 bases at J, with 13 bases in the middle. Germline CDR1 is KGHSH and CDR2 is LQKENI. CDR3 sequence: CASSPAIGLAEAFF. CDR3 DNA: TGTGCCAGCTCACCAGCGATCGGGTTGGCTGAAGCTTTCTTT.

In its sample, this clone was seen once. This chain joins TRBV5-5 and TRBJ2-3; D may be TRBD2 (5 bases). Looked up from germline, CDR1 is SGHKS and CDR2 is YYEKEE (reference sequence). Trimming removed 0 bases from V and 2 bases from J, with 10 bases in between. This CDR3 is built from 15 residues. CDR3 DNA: TGTGCCAGCAGCTTGGGCGGGCGTTTCACAGATACGCAGTATTTT. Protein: CASSLGGRFTDTQYF.

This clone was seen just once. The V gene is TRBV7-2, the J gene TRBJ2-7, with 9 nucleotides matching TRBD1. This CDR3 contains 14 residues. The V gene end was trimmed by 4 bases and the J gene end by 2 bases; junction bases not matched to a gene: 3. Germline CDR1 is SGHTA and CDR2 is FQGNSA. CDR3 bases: TGTGCCAGCAGCTCCCGACAGGGGGCCTACGAGCAGTACTTC. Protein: CASSSRQGAYEQYF.

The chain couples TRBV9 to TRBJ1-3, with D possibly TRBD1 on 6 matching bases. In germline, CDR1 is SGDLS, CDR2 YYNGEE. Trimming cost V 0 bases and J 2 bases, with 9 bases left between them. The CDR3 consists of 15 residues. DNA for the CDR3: TGTGCCAGCAGCGTAGGCAACAGGGCTGGAAACACCATATATTTT. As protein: CASSVGNRAGNTIYF.

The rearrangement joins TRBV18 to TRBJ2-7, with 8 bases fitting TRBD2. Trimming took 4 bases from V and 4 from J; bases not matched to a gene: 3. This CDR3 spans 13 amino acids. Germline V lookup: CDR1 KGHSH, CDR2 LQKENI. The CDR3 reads CASSQEREYEQYF. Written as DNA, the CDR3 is TGTGCCAGCTCACAAGAGCGGGAGTACGAGCAGTACTTC.

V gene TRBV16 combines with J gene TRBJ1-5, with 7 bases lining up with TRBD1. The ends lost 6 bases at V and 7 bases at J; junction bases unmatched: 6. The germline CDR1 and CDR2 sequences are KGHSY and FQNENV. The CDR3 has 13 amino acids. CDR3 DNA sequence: TGTGCCAGCAGAGGACAGGTGGGACAGCCCCAGCATTTT. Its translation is CASRGQVGQPQHF.

For the CDR3, the DNA is TGTGCCAGTAGTGGATCGAGTAGCGGAAACACCTACGAGCAGTACTTC. This translates into CASSGSSSGNTYEQYF. The chain combines TRBV19 with TRBJ2-7; D possibly corresponds to TRBD2 (6 bases). Looked up from germline, CDR1 is LNHDA and CDR2 is SQIVND (reference sequence). The V and J ends lost 5 bases and 2 bases respectively, with 19 bases between them. This CDR3 has 16 residues.

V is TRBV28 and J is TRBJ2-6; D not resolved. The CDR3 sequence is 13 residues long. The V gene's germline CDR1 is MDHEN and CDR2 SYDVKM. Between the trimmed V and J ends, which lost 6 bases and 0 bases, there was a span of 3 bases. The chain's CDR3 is CASRASGANVLTF. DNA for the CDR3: TGTGCCAGCAGGGCCTCTGGGGCCAACGTCCTGACTTTC.

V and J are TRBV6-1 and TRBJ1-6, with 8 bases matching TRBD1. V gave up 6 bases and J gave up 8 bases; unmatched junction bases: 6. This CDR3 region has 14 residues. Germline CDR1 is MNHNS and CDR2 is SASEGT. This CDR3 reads CASRPTGAHSPLHF. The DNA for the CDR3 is TGTGCCAGCAGACCGACAGGGGCTCATTCACCCCTCCACTTT.

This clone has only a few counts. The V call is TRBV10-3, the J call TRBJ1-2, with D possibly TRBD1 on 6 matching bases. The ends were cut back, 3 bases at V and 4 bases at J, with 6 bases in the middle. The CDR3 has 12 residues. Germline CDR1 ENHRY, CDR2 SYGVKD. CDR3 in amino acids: CAISEQGYGYTF. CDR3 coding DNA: TGTGCCATCAGTGAACAGGGCTATGGCTACACCTTC.

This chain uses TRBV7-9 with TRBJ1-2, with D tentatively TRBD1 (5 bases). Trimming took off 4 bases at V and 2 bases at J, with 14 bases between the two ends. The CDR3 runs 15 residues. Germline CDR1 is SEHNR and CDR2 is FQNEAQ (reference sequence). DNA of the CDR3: TGTGCCAGCAGCTCACAGGATGGAGGGAACTATGGCTACACCTTC. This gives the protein CASSSQDGGNYGYTF.

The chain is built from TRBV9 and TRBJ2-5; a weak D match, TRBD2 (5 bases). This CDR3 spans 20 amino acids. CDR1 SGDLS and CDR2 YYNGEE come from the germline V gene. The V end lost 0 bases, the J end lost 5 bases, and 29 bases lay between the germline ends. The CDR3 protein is CASSVGKGAGVATLQETQYF. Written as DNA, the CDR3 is TGTGCCAGCAGCGTAGGGAAGGGAGCCGGAGTAGCGACTCTCCAGGAGACCCAGTACTTC.

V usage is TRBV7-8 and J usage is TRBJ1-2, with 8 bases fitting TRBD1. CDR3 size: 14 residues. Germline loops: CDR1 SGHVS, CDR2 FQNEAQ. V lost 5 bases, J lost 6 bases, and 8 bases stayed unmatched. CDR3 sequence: CASSARQGIDGYTF. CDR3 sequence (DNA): TGTGCCAGCAGCGCACGACAGGGGATCGATGGCTACACCTTC.

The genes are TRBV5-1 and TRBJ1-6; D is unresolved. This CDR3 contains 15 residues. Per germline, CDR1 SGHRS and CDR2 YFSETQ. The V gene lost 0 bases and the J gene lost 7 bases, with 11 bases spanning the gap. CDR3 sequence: CASSLGAERNSPLHF. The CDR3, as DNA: TGCGCCAGCAGCTTGGGAGCTGAGAGAAATTCACCCCTCCACTTT.

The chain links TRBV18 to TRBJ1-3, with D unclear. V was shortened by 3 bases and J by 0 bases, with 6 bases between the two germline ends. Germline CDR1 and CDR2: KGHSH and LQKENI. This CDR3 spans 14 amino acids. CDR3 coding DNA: TGTGCCAGCTCACCGGGCGTCTCTGGAAACACCATATATTTT. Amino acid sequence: CASSPGVSGNTIYF.

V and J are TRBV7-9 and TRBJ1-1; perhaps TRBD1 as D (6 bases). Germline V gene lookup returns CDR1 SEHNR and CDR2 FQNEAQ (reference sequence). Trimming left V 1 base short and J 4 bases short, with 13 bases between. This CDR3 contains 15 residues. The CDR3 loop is CASSLVQGWGTEAFF. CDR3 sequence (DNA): TGTGCCAGCAGCTTAGTTCAGGGGTGGGGCACTGAAGCTTTCTTT.

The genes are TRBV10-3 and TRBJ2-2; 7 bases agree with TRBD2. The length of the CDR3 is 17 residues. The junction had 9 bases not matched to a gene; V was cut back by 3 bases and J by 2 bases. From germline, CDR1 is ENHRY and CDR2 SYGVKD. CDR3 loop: CAISEAGGGLNTGELFF. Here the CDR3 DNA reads TGTGCCATCAGTGAAGCAGGCGGGGGACTTAACACCGGGGAGCTGTTTTTT.

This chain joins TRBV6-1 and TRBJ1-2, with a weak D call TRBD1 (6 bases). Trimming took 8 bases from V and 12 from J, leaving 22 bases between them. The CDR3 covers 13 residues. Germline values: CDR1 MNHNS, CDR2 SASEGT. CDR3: CASSPGAGRVHTF. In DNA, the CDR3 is TGTGCCAGCTCCCCAGGGGCAGGACGCGTCCACACCTTC.

This chain's CDR3 is CSVLRGRGCYGYTF. In DNA, the CDR3 is TGCAGCGTTCTTCGTGGTCGGGGATGTTACGGCTACACCTTC. The gene calls are TRBV29-1 and TRBJ1-2; no clear D. The CDR3 loop spans 14 amino acids. The V gene lost 5 bases and the J gene lost 8 bases, with 21 bases spanning the gap. Germline assignment: CDR1 SQVTM and CDR2 ANQGSEA.